These 17 T cell receptor beta chains were all obtained from the same sample, sequenced in a study of blood T cell repertoires in COVID-19. Profiled with immunoSEQ multiplex PCR; TCRdb holds only in-frame clones, not every one. The data hold under 200,000 clones, with roughly 81% observed a single time. Sequenced sample: peripheral blood. The receptors stem from a woman of 80 years or more with COVID-19, enrolled during active disease.

The chain employs TRBV4-3 and TRBJ1-1, with unresolved D. CDR1 LGHNA and CDR2 YSLEER come from the germline V gene. With 1 base removed from V and 4 bases from J, the gap between germline ends came to 10 bases. The CDR3 has 14 amino acids. CDR3 sequence (DNA): TGCGCCAGCAGCCAAGGTGTGGGGAGCACTGAAGCTTTCTTT. Translating it yields CASSQGVGSTEAFF.

The chain employs TRBV6-6 and TRBJ2-2, with 8 bases aligning to TRBD2. Germline assignment: CDR1 MNHNY and CDR2 SVGAGI (reference sequence). After removal of 5 bases from V and 4 bases from J, the junction contained 9 bases not matched to a gene. CDR3 size: 16 residues. The DNA for the CDR3 is TGTGCCAGCAGTCACGTCGGGGGGGCTGGCACCGGGGAGCTGTTTTTT. Protein product: CASSHVGGAGTGELFF.

V is TRBV12-3 or TRBV12-4 and J is TRBJ1-1, with TRBD1 matching 8 bases. V shed 8 bases and J 10 bases; nucleotides not matched to a gene: 12. The CDR3 is 13 amino acids. CDR3 DNA: TGTGCCAGCCAACAGACAGGGGTGCGGGCAGCTTTCTTT. Residues: CASQQTGVRAAFF.

The J gene is TRBJ1-2, the V gene TRBV18; 9 nucleotides align to TRBD1. The ends lost 2 bases at V and 8 bases at J; junction bases unmatched: 3. This CDR3 has 13 residues. Germline-derived CDR1 and CDR2 are KGHSH and LQKENI. In nucleotides, the CDR3 is TGTGCCAGCTCACCAGACAGGGGGACAGGCTACACCTTC. As protein: CASSPDRGTGYTF.

This clone was counted a single time. V is TRBV7-2 and J is TRBJ2-2, with TRBD2 matching 8 bases. V was clipped by 11 bases and J by 4 bases; unmatched bases: 12. The V gene's germline CDR1 is SGHTA and CDR2 FQGNSA. This CDR3 is 15 amino acids long. The CDR3 protein is CAAGDATSATGELFF. Here the CDR3 DNA reads TGTGCCGCAGGAGATGCGACTAGCGCCACCGGGGAGCTGTTTTTT.

This chain connects TRBV6-2 or TRBV6-3 to TRBJ2-3; unclear D gene. This CDR3 spans 11 amino acids. V was trimmed by 5 bases and J by 9 bases, leaving 9 bases between them. Germline CDR1 is MNHEY and CDR2 is SVGEGT. The CDR3 sequence: CASSPPRTQYF. For the CDR3, the DNA is TGTGCCAGCAGTCCCCCGAGGACGCAGTATTTT.

V gene TRBV2 combines with J gene TRBJ1-1, with TRBD1 identical over 7 bases. CDR1 is SNHLY and CDR2 is FYNNEI in the germline V gene. Trimming cost V 10 bases and J 7 bases; bases outside gene matches: 6. The CDR3 totals 11 residues. CDR3 in DNA: TGTGCCACAGTACAGGGGCTTGAAGCTTTCTTT. It encodes CATVQGLEAFF.

The chain combines TRBV30 with TRBJ2-1; TRBD2 matches 12 bases. Germline trimming cut 2 bases from V and 4 bases from J; bases unmatched to any gene: 3. Germline V gene sequence: CDR1 GTSNPN, CDR2 SVGIG (reference sequence). The length of the CDR3 is 15 residues. CDR3 amino acids: CAWSKLAGGYNEQFF. The CDR3 nucleotides are TGTGCCTGGAGTAAACTAGCGGGGGGATACAATGAGCAGTTCTTC.

V is TRBV27 and J is TRBJ1-1, with D hard to call. In germline, CDR1 is MNHEY, CDR2 SMNVEV (reference sequence). V lost 2 bases to trimming and J lost 1 base, with 5 bases between them. This CDR3 is built from 13 residues. This chain's CDR3 is CASSLQSNTEAFF. CDR3 DNA sequence: TGTGCCAGCAGTTTACAGTCGAACACTGAAGCTTTCTTT.

This clone was found once. The chain employs TRBV2 and TRBJ2-7, with 11 bases aligning to TRBD2. After removal of 6 bases from V and 0 bases from J, the junction contained 1 base not matched to a gene. Germline CDR1 is SNHLY and CDR2 is FYNNEI. CDR3 size: 14 residues. CDR3 amino acids: CASSGTSGSYEQYF. CDR3 coding DNA: TGTGCCAGCAGCGGGACTAGCGGCTCCTACGAGCAGTACTTC. Full variable domain (rest looked up from reference TRBV2 and TRBJ2-7): EPEVTQTPSHQVTQMGQEVILRCVPISNHLYFYWYRQILGQKVEFLVSFYNNEISEKSEIFDDQFSVERPDGSNFTLKIRSTKLEDSAMYFCASSGTSGSYEQYFGPGTRLTVT.

This clone was detected a few times. The chain has TRBV7-8 and TRBJ2-7; weak D call: TRBD2 (6 bases). Looked up from germline, CDR1 is SGHVS and CDR2 is FQNEAQ. V lost 5 bases to trimming and J lost 7 bases, with 24 bases between them. The length of the CDR3 is 16 residues. Here the CDR3 reads CASSLNPSGLPSEQYF. The CDR3 DNA reads as TGTGCCAGCAGCCTAAACCCCTCGGGACTCCCCAGTGAGCAGTACTTC.

The V call is TRBV2, the J call TRBJ1-2; a weak D match, TRBD1 (5 bases). CDR1 and CDR2 (germline): SNHLY, FYNNEI. This CDR3 is built from 13 residues. V lost 4 bases and J lost 3, with 9 bases in between. The CDR3 nucleotides are TGTGCCAGCAGTGTTATACAGGACTATGGCTACACCTTC. The encoded protein is CASSVIQDYGYTF.

The genes are TRBV2 and TRBJ2-7; 8 nucleotides match TRBD1. V lost 5 bases and J lost 2; bases outside the gene matches: 5. The CDR3 runs 14 residues. Germline V lookup: CDR1 SNHLY, CDR2 FYNNEI. CDR3 region: CASSPDRGTYEQYF. The DNA for the CDR3 is TGTGCCAGCAGTCCCGACAGGGGCACCTACGAGCAGTACTTC.

The rearrangement uses TRBV28 and TRBJ2-7; 7 nucleotides line up with TRBD1. Germline V lookup: CDR1 MDHEN, CDR2 SYDVKM. The CDR3 contains 14 residues. J lost 0 bases, V lost 5 bases, and 4 bases had no gene match. The CDR3 sequence: CASSLGQSSYEQYF. The CDR3 coding sequence is TGTGCCAGCAGTCTGGGACAGAGCTCCTACGAGCAGTACTTC.

The genes are TRBV7-2 and TRBJ2-3, with a possible D match to TRBD1 (7 bases). The germline V gene has CDR1 SGHTA and CDR2 FQGNSA. V was pared by 3 bases and J by 0 bases, with 10 bases between. There are 15 residues in the CDR3. Here the CDR3 reads CASSLTGTSTDTQYF. The CDR3 DNA reads as TGTGCCAGCAGCTTGACAGGGACTAGCACAGATACGCAGTATTTT.

The rearrangement joins TRBV5-1 to TRBJ2-7; D possibly corresponds to TRBD1 (5 bases). V shed 2 bases and J shed 4 bases, with 7 bases lying between them. The CDR3 length is 12 residues. Per germline, CDR1 SGHRS and CDR2 YFSETQ. The CDR3 spells CASSFQGYEQYF. DNA for the CDR3: TGCGCCAGCAGCTTCCAGGGATACGAGCAGTACTTC.

This clone was seen only a few times. The gene calls are TRBV25-1 and TRBJ1-2; D may be TRBD1 (5 bases). The CDR3 consists of 12 residues. V was clipped by 11 bases and J by 7 bases, with 17 bases between them. The germline gives CDR1 MGHDK, CDR2 SYGVNS. The CDR3 region is CASQRGTGGYTF. CDR3 in DNA: TGTGCCTCTCAGCGCGGGACGGGTGGCTACACCTTC.